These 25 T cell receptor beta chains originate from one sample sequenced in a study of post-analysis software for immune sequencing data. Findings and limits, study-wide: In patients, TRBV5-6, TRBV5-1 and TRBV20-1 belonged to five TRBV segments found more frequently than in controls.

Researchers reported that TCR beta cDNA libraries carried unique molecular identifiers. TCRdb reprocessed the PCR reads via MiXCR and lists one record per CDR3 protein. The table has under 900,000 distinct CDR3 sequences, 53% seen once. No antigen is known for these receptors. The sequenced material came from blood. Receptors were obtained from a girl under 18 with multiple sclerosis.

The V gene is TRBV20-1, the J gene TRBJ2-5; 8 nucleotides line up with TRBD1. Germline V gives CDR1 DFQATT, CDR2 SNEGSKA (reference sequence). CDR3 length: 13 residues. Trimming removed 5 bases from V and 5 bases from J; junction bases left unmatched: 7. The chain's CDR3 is CSAGDRFGETQYF. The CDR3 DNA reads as TGCAGTGCTGGGGACAGGTTTGGGGAGACCCAGTACTTC.

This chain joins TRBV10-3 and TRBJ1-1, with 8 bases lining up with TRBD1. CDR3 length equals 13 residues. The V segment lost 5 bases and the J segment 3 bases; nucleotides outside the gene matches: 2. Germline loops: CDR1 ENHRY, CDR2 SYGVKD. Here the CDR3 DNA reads TGTGCCATCAGTCAGACAGGGGACACTGAAGCTTTCTTT. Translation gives CAISQTGDTEAFF.

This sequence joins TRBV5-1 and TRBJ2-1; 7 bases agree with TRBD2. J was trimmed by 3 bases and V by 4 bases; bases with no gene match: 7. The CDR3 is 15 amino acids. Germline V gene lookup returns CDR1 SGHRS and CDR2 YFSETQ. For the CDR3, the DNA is TGCGCCAGCAGCGGCGGGGCTAGCGGCTACAATGAGCAGTTCTTC. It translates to CASSGGASGYNEQFF.

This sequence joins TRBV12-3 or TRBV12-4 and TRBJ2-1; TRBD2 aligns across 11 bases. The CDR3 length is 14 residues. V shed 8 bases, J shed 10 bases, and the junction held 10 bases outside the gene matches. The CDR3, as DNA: TGTGCCAGCGGGATAGCGGGAGGGCCTTGGGAGCAGTTCTTC. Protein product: CASGIAGGPWEQFF.

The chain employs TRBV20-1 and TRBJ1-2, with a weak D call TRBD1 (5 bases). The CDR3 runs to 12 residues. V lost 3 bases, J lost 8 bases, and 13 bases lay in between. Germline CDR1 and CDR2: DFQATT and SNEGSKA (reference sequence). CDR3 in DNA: TGCAGTGCTAGTCCGGACATCGTGGGCTACACCTTC. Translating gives CSASPDIVGYTF.

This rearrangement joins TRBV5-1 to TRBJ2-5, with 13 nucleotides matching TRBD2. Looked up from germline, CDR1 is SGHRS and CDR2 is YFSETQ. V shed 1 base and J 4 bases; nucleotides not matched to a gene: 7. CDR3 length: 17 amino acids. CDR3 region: CASSLTLTSGGIETQYF. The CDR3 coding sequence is TGCGCCAGCAGCTTGACCCTGACTAGCGGGGGGATAGAGACCCAGTACTTC. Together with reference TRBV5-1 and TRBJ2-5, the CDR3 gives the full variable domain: KAGVTQTPRYLIKTRGQQVTLSCSPISGHRSVSWYQQTPGQGLQFLFEYFSETQRNKGNFPGRFSGRQFSNSRSEMNVSTLELGDSALYLCASSLTLTSGGIETQYFGPGTRLLVL.

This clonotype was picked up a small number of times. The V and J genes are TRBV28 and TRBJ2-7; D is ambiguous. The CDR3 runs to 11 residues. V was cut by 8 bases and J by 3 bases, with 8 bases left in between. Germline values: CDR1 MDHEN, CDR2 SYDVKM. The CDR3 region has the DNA TGTGCCAGCGGTATAAGCTACGAGCAGTACTTC. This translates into CASGISYEQYF.

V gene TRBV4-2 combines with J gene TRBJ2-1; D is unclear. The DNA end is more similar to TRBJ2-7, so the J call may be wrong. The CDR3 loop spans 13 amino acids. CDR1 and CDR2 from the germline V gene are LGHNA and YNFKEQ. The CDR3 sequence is CASSQGSHNEQYF. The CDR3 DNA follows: TGTGCCAGCAGCCAAGGGAGTCACAATGAGCAGTACTTC.

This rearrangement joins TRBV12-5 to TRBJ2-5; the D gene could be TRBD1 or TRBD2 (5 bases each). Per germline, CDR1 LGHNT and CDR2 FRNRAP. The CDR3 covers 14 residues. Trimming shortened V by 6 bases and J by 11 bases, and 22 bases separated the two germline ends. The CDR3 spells CASGSGDHYNEQYF. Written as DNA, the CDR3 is TGTGCTAGTGGCTCTGGGGACCATTACAATGAGCAGTACTTC.

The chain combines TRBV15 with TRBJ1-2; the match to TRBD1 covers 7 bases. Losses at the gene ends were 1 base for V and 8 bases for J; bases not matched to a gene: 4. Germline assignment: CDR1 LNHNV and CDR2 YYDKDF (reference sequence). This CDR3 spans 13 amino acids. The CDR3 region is CATSRGTGGGYTF. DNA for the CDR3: TGTGCCACCAGCAGAGGGACAGGCGGGGGCTACACCTTC.

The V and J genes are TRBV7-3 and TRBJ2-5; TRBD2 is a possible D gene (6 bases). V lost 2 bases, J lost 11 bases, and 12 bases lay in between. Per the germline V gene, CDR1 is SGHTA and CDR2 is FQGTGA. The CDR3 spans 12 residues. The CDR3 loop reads CASSLYTGEQYF. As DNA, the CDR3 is TGTGCCAGCAGCTTATATACGGGAGAGCAGTACTTC.

This CDR3 is CSVEDPDNSYEQYF. Written as DNA, the CDR3 is TGCAGCGTTGAAGATCCCGACAACTCCTACGAGCAGTACTTC. The J gene is TRBJ2-7, the V gene TRBV29-1; D is unresolved. Trimming removed 0 bases from V and 0 bases from J, with 9 bases in between. Germline CDR1 and CDR2: SQVTM and ANQGSEA. The CDR3 loop spans 14 amino acids.

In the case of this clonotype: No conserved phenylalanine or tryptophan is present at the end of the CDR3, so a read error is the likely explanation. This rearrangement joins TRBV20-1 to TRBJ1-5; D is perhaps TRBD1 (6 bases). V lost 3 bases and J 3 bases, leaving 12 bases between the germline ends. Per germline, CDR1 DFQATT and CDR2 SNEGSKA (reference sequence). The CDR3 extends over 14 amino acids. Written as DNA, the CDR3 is TGCAGTGCTAGGAAGGACAGCATCAATCAGCCCCAGCATGTT. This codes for CSARKDSINQPQHV.

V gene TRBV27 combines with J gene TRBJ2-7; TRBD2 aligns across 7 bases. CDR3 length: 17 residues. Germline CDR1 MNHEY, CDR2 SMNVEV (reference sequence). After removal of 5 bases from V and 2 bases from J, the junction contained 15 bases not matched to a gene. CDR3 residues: CASSPLLSTSVAYEQYF. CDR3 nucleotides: TGTGCCAGCAGTCCCTTACTTAGCACTAGCGTTGCCTACGAGCAGTACTTC.

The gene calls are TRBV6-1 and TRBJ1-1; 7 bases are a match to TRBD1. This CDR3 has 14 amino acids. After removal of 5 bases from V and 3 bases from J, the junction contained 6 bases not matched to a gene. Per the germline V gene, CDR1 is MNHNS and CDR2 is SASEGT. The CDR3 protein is CASSMTGRDTEAFF. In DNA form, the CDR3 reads TGTGCCAGCAGTATGACAGGGCGGGACACTGAAGCTTTCTTT.

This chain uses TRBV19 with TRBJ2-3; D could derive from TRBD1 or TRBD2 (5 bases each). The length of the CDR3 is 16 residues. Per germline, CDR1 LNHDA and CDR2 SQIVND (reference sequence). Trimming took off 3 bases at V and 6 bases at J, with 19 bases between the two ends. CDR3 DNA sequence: TGTGCCAGTAGTATCGGTTCGACTGGGACCTTTGATACGCAGTATTTT. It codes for CASSIGSTGTFDTQYF.

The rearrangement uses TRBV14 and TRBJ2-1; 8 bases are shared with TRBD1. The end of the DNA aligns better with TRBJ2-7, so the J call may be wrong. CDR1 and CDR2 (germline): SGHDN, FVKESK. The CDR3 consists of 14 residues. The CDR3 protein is CASSQVRGQGEQYF. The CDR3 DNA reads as TGTGCCAGCAGCCAAGTCAGGGGGCAGGGTGAGCAGTACTTC.

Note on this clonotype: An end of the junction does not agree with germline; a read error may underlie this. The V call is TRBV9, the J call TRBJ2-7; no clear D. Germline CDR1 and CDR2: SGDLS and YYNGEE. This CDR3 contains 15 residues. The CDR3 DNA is TGCGCCAGCAGCGTAGAAACAGCTCACGGGTACGAGCAGTACTTC. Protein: CASSVETAHGYEQYF.

CDR3 protein: CASNANTDTQYF. The CDR3 DNA reads as TGTGCCAGCAACGCGAACACAGATACGCAGTATTTT. J is TRBJ2-3 and V is TRBV7-2; D is uncertain. This CDR3 has 12 amino acids. Trimming shortened V by 7 bases and J by 2 bases, and 7 bases separated the two germline ends. Germline V gene data show CDR1 as SGHTA and CDR2 as FQGNSA.

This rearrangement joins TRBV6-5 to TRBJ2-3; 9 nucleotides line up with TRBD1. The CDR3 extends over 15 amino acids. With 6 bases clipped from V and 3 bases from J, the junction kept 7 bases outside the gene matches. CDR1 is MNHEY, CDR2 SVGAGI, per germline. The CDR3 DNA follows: TGTGCCAGCAGCTCTAAGGGGACAGGGACAGATACGCAGTATTTT. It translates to CASSSKGTGTDTQYF.

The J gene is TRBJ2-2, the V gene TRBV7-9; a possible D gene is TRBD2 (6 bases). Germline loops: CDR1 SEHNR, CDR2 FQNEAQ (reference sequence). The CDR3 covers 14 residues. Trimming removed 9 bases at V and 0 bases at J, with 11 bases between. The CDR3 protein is CAREEGTNTGELFF. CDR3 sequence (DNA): TGTGCCAGAGAGGAGGGGACGAACACCGGGGAGCTGTTTTTT.

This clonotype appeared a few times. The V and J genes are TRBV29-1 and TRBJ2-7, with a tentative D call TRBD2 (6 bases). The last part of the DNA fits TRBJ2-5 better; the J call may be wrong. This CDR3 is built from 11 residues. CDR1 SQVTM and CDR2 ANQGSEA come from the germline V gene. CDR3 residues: CSVDFGGTQYF. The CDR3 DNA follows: TGCAGCGTTGATTTCGGGGGGACCCAGTACTTC.

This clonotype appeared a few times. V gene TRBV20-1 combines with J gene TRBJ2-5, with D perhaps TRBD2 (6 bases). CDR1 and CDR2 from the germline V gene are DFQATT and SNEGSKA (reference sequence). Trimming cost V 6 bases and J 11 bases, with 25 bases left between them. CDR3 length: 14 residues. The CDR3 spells CSAPSRSATREQYF. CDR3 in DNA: TGCAGTGCCCCGAGTCGGTCTGCCACTCGGGAGCAGTACTTC.

The CDR3 DNA follows: TGCAGCGTTGAAGTCGGGGGGCGGGAGTCCTACAATGAGCAGTTCTTC. Its protein is CSVEVGGRESYNEQFF. The J gene is TRBJ2-1, the V gene TRBV29-1; a weak D match, TRBD2 (7 bases). Deletions cut 1 base from V and 1 base from J, with 14 bases between. The CDR3 extends over 16 amino acids. CDR1 SQVTM and CDR2 ANQGSEA come from the germline V gene.

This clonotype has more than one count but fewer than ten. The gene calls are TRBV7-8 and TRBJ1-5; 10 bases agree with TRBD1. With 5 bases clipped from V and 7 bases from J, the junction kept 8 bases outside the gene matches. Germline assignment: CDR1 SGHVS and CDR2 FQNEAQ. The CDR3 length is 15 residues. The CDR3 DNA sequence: TGTGCCAGCAGCCTCCTGGGGACAGGGGTACAGCCCCAGCATTTT. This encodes CASSLLGTGVQPQHF.